Given below is one TCR beta chain in context. This sample was taken from a study of T cell changes during pregnancy in multiple sclerosis. Measured with immunoSEQ multiplex PCR; TCRdb has only the in-frame clones, and not every one. Of roughly 63,000 clones listed, 93% are singletons. Germline V gene data show CDR1 as LGHNT and CDR2 as FRNRAP. Trimming removed 3 bases at V and 5 bases at J, with 20 bases between. The CDR3 consists of 17 residues. The specimen comprised CD8+ T cells from peripheral blood mononuclear cells, sampled in the second trimester of pregnancy. The TCR sequence derives from a female donor with multiple sclerosis, enrolled in a pregnancy study. The genes are TRBV12-5 and TRBJ1-5; D is ambiguous. In DNA, the CDR3 is TGTGCTAGTGGTTTCATCCCCGGGCAGAGAGCGGATCAGCCCCAGCATTTT. Protein sequence: CASGFIPGQRADQPQHF.